The clone carrying this TCR beta chain has at least ten counts. What it recognizes is unknown. This sample is part of a study of glioma-infiltrating T cells. General study points: Shared blood CDR3 signature motifs marked patients with low tissue-blood divergence. Above-expected tissue-blood divergence occurred in all gliomas, most in low-grade ones.

The iRepertoire nested amplicon-rescue multiplex PCR amplified TCR alpha and beta CDR3s from RNA. TCRdb itself ran the multiplex PCR reads through MiXCR, one entry per CDR3 protein. The repertoire holds more than 300,000 distinct CDR3 sequences, with roughly 41% as singletons. The sequenced sample consisted of glioma tissue, nonneoplastic brain tissue, or PBMCs (not recorded which). This clonotype originated in a human donor with low-grade glioma or glioblastoma, undergoing nonglioma brain surgery, or in good health (not recorded which).

This chain's CDR3 is CASSYRTGSQETQYF. DNA for the CDR3: TGTGCCAGCAGTTACCGGACGGGGAGCCAAGAGACCCAGTACTTC. The chain uses TRBV6-6 and TRBJ2-5; possibly TRBD2 for D (5 bases). Germline loops: CDR1 MNHNY, CDR2 SVGAGI (reference sequence). This CDR3 spans 15 amino acids. Between the trimmed V and J ends, which lost 2 bases and 1 base, there was a span of 11 bases.